This T cell receptor beta chain was sequenced in a study of blood T cell repertoires in COVID-19 (dated by TCRdb to about 2020). For context, the study as a whole: Samples covering the acute and convalescent phases of COVID-19 were provided by collaborators in the United States, Italy and Spain. The dataset comprised deeply sampled blood TCRbeta repertoires from subjects exposed to, actively infected with, or recovered from COVID-19. Where HLA class I and class II types were available, the types were taken from metadata supplied by the sample provider, not from assay-based typing. The samples were drawn from the first 160 participants of the ongoing ImmuneRACE study and from some 1,300 subjects provided by 6 global collaborators. Nearly every sample came with metadata listing a de-identified subject ID, COVID-19 status, age in years and sex. The repertoires were released in a freely available public database meant as a resource for research on the immune response to SARS-CoV-2. The material from the prospective study consisted of cDNA or gDNA derived from T cells, B-cell-depleted T cells, or PBMCs. Findings and caveats that apply to the study as a whole: Clinical and demographic metadata were provided uncurated, with the amount varying by source and participant.

The immunoSEQ Assay, a bias-controlled multiplex PCR, was used to amplify TCRbeta CDR3 regions from genomic DNA. As for the original processing: Within the assay, amplification of reference gene primers was used to estimate how many nucleated cells each sample contained. To quantify the absolute abundance of each unique TCRbeta CDR3 rearrangement, sequence reads were collapsed and filtered. Productive Simpson clonality was computed per sample as the square root of Simpson's diversity index over productive rearrangements. TCRdb's version of the immuneACCESS table is confined to in-frame rearrangements and falls short of the full clone set. An unresolved V gene accounts for under half of the shortfall where checked; the remainder is of unknown origin. That table is the source of V, J and clone size, and D and trimming were worked out from the DNA. Present in this sample are 80,000 to 90,000 clones, around 86% of which were seen just once. In total, the top ten clones hold about 2.1% of the sample.

Each collaborating institution followed its own protocols to collect whole blood in K2EDTA tubes. For TCRbeta analysis, collaborators shipped samples in one of three forms: frozen whole blood, isolated PBMCs, or DNA extracted from either of those sample types. On this clone itself: Its antigen remains unidentified. Per-base quality was not reported, and no clone a single base away is much larger than it.

Sequences MNHEY (CDR1) and SMNVEV (CDR2) are obtained from the germline V gene (reference sequence). The junction carries 22 bases between V and J, which are trimmed by 7 bases and 4 bases respectively. The CDR3 contains 16 residues, cysteine and phenylalanine counted. Only CDR3 DNA is held: 48 bases, read in frame from base 1. The chain joins TRBV27 to TRBJ1-2; there is no confident call for the D gene. The sequence was obtained from a woman in her sixties or seventies with acute or convalescent COVID-19. What was sequenced was peripheral blood. The DNA reads TGTGCCAGCAAGGAGGCCGGGCCGCACTCTTTCTATGGCTACACCTTC. Translated, this is CASKEAGPHSFYGYTF.